This T cell receptor beta chain was retrieved from a study of cytomegalovirus exposure and HLA in healthy donors. On the study more broadly: Counted in an early data release were approximately 80 million unique TCRs from HLA-typed donors. Study conclusions and caveats: A missense DCLRE1C variant was associated with V- and J-gene trimming of TCR beta chains in a later analysis, and an independent cohort replicated the association.

Primers: 60 Vbeta forward and 13 Jbeta reverse. Assay: immunoSEQ multiplex PCR; the TCRdb copy retains only in-frame clones and omits some. The sample holds about 190,000 clones; around 75% are singletons and the top ten take less than 6%. This CDR3 is 11 amino acids long. V shed 8 bases and J 12 bases; nucleotides not matched to a gene: 6. Germline V gene data show CDR1 as SNHLY and CDR2 as FYNNEI. Note on this clone: Its antigen remains unidentified.

J is TRBJ2-1 and V is TRBV2, with 8 nucleotides matching TRBD2. This TCR was recovered from a woman in her 30s in good health and CMV-seropositive. Material for sequencing was PBMCs. The CDR3 is CASFTAGGQFF. The DNA of the CDR3 is TGTGCCAGCTTTACCGCGGGGGGGCAGTTCTTC.